The 3 T cell receptor beta chains below come from one sample, sequenced in a study of shared clonotypes between healthy human individuals (dated by TCRdb to the early 2020s). The library came from the immunoSEQ multiplex PCR assay. In its TCRdb copy, this immuneACCESS table keeps in-frame sequences only and misses some clones. Where compared with another copy, unresolved V genes explain less than half of these, and the others have no known cause. Here the sample has 2 million to 3 million clones; roughly nine tenths occur a single time. The top ten clonotypes cover over 0.12% of the sample. Input material: naive CD4+ T cells sorted from blood. The intended sense of this specimen's cell subset or site label: CD45RA+ positively selected. The receptors here all came from a man younger than 30 in good health.

Comment on this clone: Other DNA sequences within the sample encode an identical CDR3. The gene calls are TRBV5-1 and TRBJ2-7; TRBD2 matches 14 bases. CDR1 SGHRS and CDR2 YFSETQ come from the germline V gene. V shed 4 bases, J shed 1 base, and the junction held 1 base outside the gene matches. The CDR3 is 15 amino acids. The CDR3 is CASSRLAGGSYEQYF. The CDR3 nucleotides read TGCGCCAGCAGCCGACTAGCGGGAGGGTCCTACGAGCAGTACTTC.

This clone was picked up one time. The V call is TRBV19, the J call TRBJ2-5; unclear D gene. The V gene lost 2 bases and the J gene lost 1 base, with 11 bases spanning the gap. This CDR3 is built from 15 residues. Germline CDR1 LNHDA, CDR2 SQIVND (reference sequence). CDR3 sequence: CASSIMGQVQETQYF. The CDR3 DNA is TGTGCCAGTAGTATAATGGGCCAGGTCCAAGAGACCCAGTACTTC.

This CDR3 is CASRTSPSTDTQYF. The DNA of the CDR3 is TGTGCCAGTCGGACTAGCCCCAGCACAGATACGCAGTATTTT. The chain carries TRBV27 and TRBJ2-3, with 8 nucleotides matching TRBD2. Trimming took 9 bases from V and 0 from J; bases not matched to a gene: 5. Looked up from germline, CDR1 is MNHEY and CDR2 is SMNVEV (reference sequence). This CDR3 contains 14 residues.